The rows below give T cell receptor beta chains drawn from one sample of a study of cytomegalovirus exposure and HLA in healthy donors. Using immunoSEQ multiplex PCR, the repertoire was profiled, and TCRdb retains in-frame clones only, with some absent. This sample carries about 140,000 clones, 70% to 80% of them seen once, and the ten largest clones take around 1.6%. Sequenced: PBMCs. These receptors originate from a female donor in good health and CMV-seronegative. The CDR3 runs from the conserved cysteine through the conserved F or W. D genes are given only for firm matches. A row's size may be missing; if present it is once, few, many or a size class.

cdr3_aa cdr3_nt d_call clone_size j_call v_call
CASSPRQGPIGEQYF TGTGCCAGCAGCCCCCGACAGGGCCCCATCGGCGAGCAGTACTTC TRBD1 - TRBJ2-7 TRBV13
CASSLQLAGGTGELFF TGTGCCAGCAGCTTACAGTTAGCGGGGGGGACCGGGGAGCTGTTTTTT TRBD2 - TRBJ2-2 TRBV7-2
CASMKPGLPCEQYF TGTGCTAGTATGAAGCCGGGACTCCCCTGCGAGCAGTACTTC - - TRBJ2-7 TRBV12-5
CASSPRDRIPEAFF TGTGCCAGTAGTCCCAGGGACAGGATCCCTGAAGCTTTCTTT TRBD1 few TRBJ1-1 TRBV19
CASEVGQGTRNTEAFF TGTGCCAGCGAGGTGGGACAGGGTACCCGGAACACTGAAGCTTTCTTT TRBD1 - TRBJ1-1 TRBV28
CASSEFLADLYEQYF TGTGCCAGCAGTGAGTTTCTAGCGGACCTCTACGAGCAGTACTTC TRBD2 - TRBJ2-7 TRBV2
CASSVGAPRGTDTQYF TGTGCCAGCAGCGTAGGGGCCCCACGAGGGACAGATACGCAGTATTTT - - TRBJ2-3 TRBV9
CASNGQENTEAFF TGCGCCAGCAACGGACAGGAGAACACTGAAGCTTTCTTT TRBD1 - TRBJ1-1 TRBV10-1
CASSLGRNTEAFF TGTGCCAGCAGCTTAGGCAGGAACACTGAAGCTTTCTTT - - TRBJ1-1 TRBV7-3
CASSPRSQGMRNQPQHF TGTGCCAGTAGCCCCAGAAGCCAGGGGATGCGGAATCAGCCCCAGCATTTT - - TRBJ1-5 TRBV19
CASSLVTGPSSGANVLTF TGCGCCAGCAGCTTGGTGACAGGGCCGAGCTCTGGGGCCAACGTCCTGACTTTC TRBD1 - TRBJ2-6 TRBV5-1
CSGGTDRGTEAFF TGCAGCGGGGGGACAGACAGGGGAACTGAAGCTTTCTTT TRBD1 few TRBJ1-1 TRBV29-1